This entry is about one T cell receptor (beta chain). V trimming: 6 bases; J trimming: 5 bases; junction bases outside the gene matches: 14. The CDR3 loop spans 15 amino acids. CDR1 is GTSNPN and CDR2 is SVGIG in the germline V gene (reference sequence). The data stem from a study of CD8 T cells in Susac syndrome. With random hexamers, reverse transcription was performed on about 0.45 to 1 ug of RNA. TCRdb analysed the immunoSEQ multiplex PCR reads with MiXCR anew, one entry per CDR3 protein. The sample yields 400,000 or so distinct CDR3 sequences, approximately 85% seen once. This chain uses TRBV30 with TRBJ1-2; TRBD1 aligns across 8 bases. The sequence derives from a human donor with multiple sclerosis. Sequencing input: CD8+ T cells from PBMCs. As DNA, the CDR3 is TGTGCCTGTTTGGGAACAGGGGGAAGATTTTATGGCTACACCTTC. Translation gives CACLGTGGRFYGYTF.